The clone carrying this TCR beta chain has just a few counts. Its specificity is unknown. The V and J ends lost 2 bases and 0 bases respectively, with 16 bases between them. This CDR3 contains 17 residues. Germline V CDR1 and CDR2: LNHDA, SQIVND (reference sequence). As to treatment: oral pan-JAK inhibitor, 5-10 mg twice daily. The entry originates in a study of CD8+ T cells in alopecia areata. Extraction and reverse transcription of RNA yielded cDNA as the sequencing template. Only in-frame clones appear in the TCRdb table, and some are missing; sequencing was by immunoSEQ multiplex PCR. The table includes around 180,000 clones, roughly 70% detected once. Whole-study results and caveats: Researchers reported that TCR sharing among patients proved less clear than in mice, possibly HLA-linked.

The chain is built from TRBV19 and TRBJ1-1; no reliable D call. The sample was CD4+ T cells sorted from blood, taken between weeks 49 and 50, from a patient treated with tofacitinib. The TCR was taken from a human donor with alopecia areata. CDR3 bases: TGTGCCAGTAGTATAAAGAGGTCGGGTGACATGAACACTGAAGCTTTCTTT. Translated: CASSIKRSGDMNTEAFF. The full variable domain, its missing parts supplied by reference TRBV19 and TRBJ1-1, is DGGITQSPKYLFRKEGQNVTLSCEQNLNHDAMYWYRQDPGQGLRLIYYSQIVNDFQKGDIAEGYSVSREKKESFPLTVTSAQKNPTAFYLCASSIKRSGDMNTEAFFGQGTRLTVV.